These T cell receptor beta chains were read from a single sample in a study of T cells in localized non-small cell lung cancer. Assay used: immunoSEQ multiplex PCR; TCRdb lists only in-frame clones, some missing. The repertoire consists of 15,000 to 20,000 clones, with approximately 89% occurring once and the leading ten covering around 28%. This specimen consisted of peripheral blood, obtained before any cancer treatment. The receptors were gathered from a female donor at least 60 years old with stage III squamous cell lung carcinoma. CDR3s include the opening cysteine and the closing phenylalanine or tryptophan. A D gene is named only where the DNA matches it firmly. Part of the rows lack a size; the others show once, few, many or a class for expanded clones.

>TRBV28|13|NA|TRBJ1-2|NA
TGTGCCAGCAGTTTAAGTCAGAACTATGGCTACACCTTC
CASSLSQNYGYTF
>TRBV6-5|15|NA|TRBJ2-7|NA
TGTGCCAGCAGCATGGACAGTTACTCCTCCTACGAGCAGTACTTC
CASSMDSYSSYEQYF
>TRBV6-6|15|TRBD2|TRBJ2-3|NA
TGTGCCAGCAGTTACGGAGCGGGAGGGCCGCAGACGCAGTATTTT
CASSYGAGGPQTQYF
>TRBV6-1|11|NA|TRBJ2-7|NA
TGTGCCAGCAGTGAACAGTACGAGCAGTACTTC
CASSEQYEQYF
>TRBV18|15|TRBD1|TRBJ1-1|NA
TGTGCCAGCTCACCGATTGGACAGGGACACACTGAAGCTTTCTTT
CASSPIGQGHTEAFF
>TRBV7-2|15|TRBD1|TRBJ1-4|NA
TGTGCCAGCAGCAAACAGGGGGCAACTAATGAAAAACTGTTTTTT
CASSKQGATNEKLFF
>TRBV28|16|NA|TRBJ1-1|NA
TGTGCCAGCAGTTCCCCCCCGACAGACATGAACACTGAAGCTTTCTTT
CASSSPPTDMNTEAFF
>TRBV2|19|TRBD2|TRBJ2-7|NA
TGTGCCAGCAGTGAAAGTTTACTAGAGGGAGGGGTCCTCTCCTACGAGCAGTACTTC
CASSESLLEGGVLSYEQYF
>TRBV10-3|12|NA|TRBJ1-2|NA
TGTGCCATCAGTGAACGACAAGGCGGCTACACCTTC
CAISERQGGYTF
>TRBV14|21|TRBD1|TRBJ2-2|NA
TGTGCCAGCAGCCAGGGGGACAGGGGGAGCCGCGAAGTACGAGGCACCGGGGAGCTGTTTTTT
CASSQGDRGSREVRGTGELFF
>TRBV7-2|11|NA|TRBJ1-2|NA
TGTGCCAGCAGCTCGACAGATGGCTACACCTTC
CASSSTDGYTF
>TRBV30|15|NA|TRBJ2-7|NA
TGTGCCTGGAGTCGGGGGACAGTTTCGTGGAACGAGCAGTACTTC
CAWSRGTVSWNEQYF
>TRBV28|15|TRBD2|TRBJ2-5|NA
TGTGCCAGCAACGAGGGACTAGCGGTACAAGAGACCCAGTACTTC
CASNEGLAVQETQYF
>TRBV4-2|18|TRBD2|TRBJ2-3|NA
TGTGCCAGCAGCCATGCGGGCACTAGCGGGGAGGGGACAGATACGCAGTATTTT
CASSHAGTSGEGTDTQYF
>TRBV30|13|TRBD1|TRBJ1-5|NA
TGTGCCTGGAGTGAGGGGGCAAATCAGCCCCAGCATTTT
CAWSEGANQPQHF
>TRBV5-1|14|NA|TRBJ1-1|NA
TGCGCCAGCAGCTTGGACAGTGGCCCCACTGAAGCTTTCTTT
CASSLDSGPTEAFF
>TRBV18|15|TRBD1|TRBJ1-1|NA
TGTGCCAGCTCACGGACAGGGCTTGGTAGCACTGAAGCTTTCTTT
CASSRTGLGSTEAFF
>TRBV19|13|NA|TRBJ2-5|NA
TGTGCCAGTTCGATAGAAGGGGGAGAGACCCAGTACTTC
CASSIEGGETQYF
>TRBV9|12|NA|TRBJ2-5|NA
TGTGCCAGCAGCCCCTTTGGGGAGACCCAGTACTTC
CASSPFGETQYF
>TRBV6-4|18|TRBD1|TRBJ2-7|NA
TGTGCCAGTCGGGAACTAGGGGGCTTTGTCCGACGTTTCGACGAGCAGTACTTC
CASRELGGFVRRFDEQYF
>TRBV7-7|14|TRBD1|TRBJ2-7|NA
TGTGCCAGCAGCCCCCACGAGGGGGCTGGCGAGCAGTACTTC
CASSPHEGAGEQYF
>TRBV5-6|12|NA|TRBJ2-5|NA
TGTGCCAGCAGCTTTGTCGAGGAGACCCAGTACTTC
CASSFVEETQYF
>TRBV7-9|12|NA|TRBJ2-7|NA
TGTGCCAGCGGGGGGAAGGTCTACGAGCAGTACTTC
CASGGKVYEQYF
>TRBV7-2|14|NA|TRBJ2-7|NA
TGTGCCAGCAGCCCCGCGGCAGGGTCCTACGAGCAGTACTTC
CASSPAAGSYEQYF
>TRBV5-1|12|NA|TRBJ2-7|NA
TGCGCCAGCAGCTTGGTAGCCGACGAGCAGTACTTC
CASSLVADEQYF
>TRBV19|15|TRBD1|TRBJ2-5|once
TGTGCCAGTAGCGATGGACAGGGAAGACAAGAGACCCAGTACTTC
CASSDGQGRQETQYF
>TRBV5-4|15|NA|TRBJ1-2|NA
TGTGCCAGCTGTATAAGCGTACAGGAAGACCTATGGCTACCCTTC
CASCISVQEDLWLPF
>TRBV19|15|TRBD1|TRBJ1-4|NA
TGTGCCAGTAGTATGGCGACAGGGGGCAAAGAAAAACTGTTTTTT
CASSMATGGKEKLFF
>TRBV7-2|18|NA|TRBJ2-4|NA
TGTGCCAGCAGCTCAACGGGTAGCGTAGCGCTAGCCAAAAACATTCAGTACTTC
CASSSTGSVALAKNIQYF
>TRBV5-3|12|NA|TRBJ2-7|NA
TGTGCCATACCTAGAGGTATCTGGGAGCAGTACTTC
CAIPRGIWEQYF
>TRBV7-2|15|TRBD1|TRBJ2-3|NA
TGTGCCAGCAGCCCTGGCAGGGGGCAAACAGATACGCAGTATTTT
CASSPGRGQTDTQYF
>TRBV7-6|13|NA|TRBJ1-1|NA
TGTGCCAGCAGCTTGGCAGGGAACACTGAAGCTTTCTTT
CASSLAGNTEAFF
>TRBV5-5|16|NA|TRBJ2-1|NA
TGTGCCAGCAGCCTCCATCCAGAGAGCTCCTACAATGAGCAGTTCTTC
CASSLHPESSYNEQFF
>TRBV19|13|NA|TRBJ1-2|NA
TGTGCCAGTAGTGAAGGGTCTGACTATGGCTACACCTTC
CASSEGSDYGYTF
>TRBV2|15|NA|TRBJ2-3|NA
TGTGCCAGCAAAACGGACTTAGGGGGCACAGATACGCAGTATTTT
CASKTDLGGTDTQYF
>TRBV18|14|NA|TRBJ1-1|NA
TGTGCCAGCTCATGGGACACTCAGGACACTGAAGCTTTCTTT
CASSWDTQDTEAFF
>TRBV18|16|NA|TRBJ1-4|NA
TGTGCCAGCTCCCTCGACAGATCCGGCACTAATGAAAAACTGTTTTTT
CASSLDRSGTNEKLFF
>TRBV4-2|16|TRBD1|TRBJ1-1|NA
TGTGCCAGCAGCCAAGGGTTGGACAGGGGAGGCCCTGAAGCTTTCTTT
CASSQGLDRGGPEAFF
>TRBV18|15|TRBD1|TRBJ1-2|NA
TGTGCCAGCTCACCACTGGGGACAGGGATGGATGGCTACACCTTC
CASSPLGTGMDGYTF
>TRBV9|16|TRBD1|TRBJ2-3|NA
TGTGCCAGCAGCCCCCGCCGGACAGGGGGAACAGATACGCAGTATTTT
CASSPRRTGGTDTQYF
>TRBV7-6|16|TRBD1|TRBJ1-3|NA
TGTGCCAGCAGCTTTACAGGGGGTACCTCTGGAAACACCATATATTTT
CASSFTGGTSGNTIYF
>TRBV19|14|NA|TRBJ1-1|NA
TGTGCCAGTACCGAAGGGGCAGGGGCCACTGAAGCTTTCTTT
CASTEGAGATEAFF
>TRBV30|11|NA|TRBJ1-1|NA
TGTGCCTGGAGTTTGAAGATTGAAGCTTTCTTT
CAWSLKIEAFF